This entry features one T cell receptor (beta chain) sequence. Its specificity is not known. This entry comes from a study of shared clonotypes between healthy human individuals. CDR3 length: 12 amino acids. V dropped 2 bases and J dropped 7 bases, with 9 bases sitting between them. The V gene's germline CDR1 is SGHTA and CDR2 FQGNSA. Notes on the study in general: Clonotype sharing across donors was expected to vary with sequencing depth.

Adult Caucasians living in Nashville, Tennessee made up all of the donors. Some 30,000 T cell genomes, or roughly 180 ng DNA, went into the sorted-subset replicate PCRs. TCRdb's copy holds only in-frame clones and misses some; the assay was immunoSEQ multiplex PCR. This sample yields roughly 2.2 million clones, of which about 90% are seen a single time; about 0.41% belongs to the top ten. The chain couples TRBV7-2 to TRBJ2-7; no firm D call. The specimen sequenced was naive CD4+ T cells from PBMCs. Regarding subset: CD45RA+ positively selected. The TCR was taken from a man between 18 and 29 years old in good health. Some clones in this sample may be carry-over from other donors' samples. This chain's CDR3 is CASSLSKREQYF. The CDR3 region has the DNA TGTGCCAGCAGCTTATCAAAGAGGGAGCAGTACTTC. The whole variable domain, remainder taken from reference TRBV7-2 and TRBJ2-7, is GAGVSQSPSNKVTEKGKDVELRCDPISGHTALYWYRQSLGQGLEFLIYFQGNSAPDKSGLPSDRFSAERTGGSVSTLTIQRTQQEDSAVYLCASSLSKREQYFGPGTRLTVT.